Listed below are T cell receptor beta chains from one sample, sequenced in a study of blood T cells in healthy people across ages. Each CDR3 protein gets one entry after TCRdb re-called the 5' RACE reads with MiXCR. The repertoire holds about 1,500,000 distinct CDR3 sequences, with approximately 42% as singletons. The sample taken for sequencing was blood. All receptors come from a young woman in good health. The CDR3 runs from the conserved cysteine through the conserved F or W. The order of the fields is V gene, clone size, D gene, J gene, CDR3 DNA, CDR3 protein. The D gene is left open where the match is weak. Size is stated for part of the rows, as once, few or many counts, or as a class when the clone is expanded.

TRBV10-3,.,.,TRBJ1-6,TGTGCCATCAGTGAACAGCCCAAGAATTCACCCCTCCACTTT,CAISEQPKNSPLHF
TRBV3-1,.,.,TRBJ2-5,TGTGCCAGCAGCCAGACCCCCGTATCGACCCAGTACTTC,CASSQTPVSTQYF
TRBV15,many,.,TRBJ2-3,TGTGCCACCAGCCGTGGACAAACAGATACGCAGTATTTT,CATSRGQTDTQYF
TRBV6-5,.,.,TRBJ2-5,TGTGCCAGCAGGACAGGGAGGAGCGGGCGGCAAGAGACCCAGTACTTC,CASRTGRSGRQETQYF
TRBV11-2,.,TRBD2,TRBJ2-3,TGTGCCAGCAGCCGCTCTAGCGGGGGACCGGCAGATACGCAGTATTTT,CASSRSSGGPADTQYF
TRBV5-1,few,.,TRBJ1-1,TGCGCCAGCAGCTTATTGGTAGATGGAACTGAAGCTTTCTTT,CASSLLVDGTEAFF
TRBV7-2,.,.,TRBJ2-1,TGTGCCAGCAGCTTAGTCCGGGAATTATACAATGAGCAGTTCTTC,CASSLVRELYNEQFF
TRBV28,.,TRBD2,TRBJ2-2,TGTGCCAGCAGTCGTGGAATAGCGGGTATCGGGGAGCTGTTTTTT,CASSRGIAGIGELFF
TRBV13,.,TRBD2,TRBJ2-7,TGTGCCAGCAAGCTTGGGCGGGGGGCCCCCTACGAGCAGTACTTC,CASKLGRGAPYEQYF
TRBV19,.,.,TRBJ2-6,TGTGCCAGTAGTATACCAAGGACCTCTGGGGCCAACGTCCTGACTTTC,CASSIPRTSGANVLTF
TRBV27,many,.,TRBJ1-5,TGTGCCAGCAGTCTACAGAGAAGCAATCAGCCCCAGCATTTT,CASSLQRSNQPQHF
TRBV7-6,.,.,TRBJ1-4,TGTGCCAGCAGCTTAAATCAAGCCGGGAATGTTGAAAAACTGTTTTTT,CASSLNQAGNVEKLFF
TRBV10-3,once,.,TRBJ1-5,TGTGCCATCAGTGGGGAGCTGGGTCAGTCCCAGCATTTT,CAISGELGQSQHF
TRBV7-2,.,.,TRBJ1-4,TGTGCCAGCAGCTTAAGGGCCTATGGTGAAAAACTGTTTTTT,CASSLRAYGEKLFF
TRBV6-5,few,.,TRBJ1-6,TGTGCCAGCAGTTACTTAGGGGGGTACTCCTATAATTCACCCCTCCACTTT,CASSYLGGYSYNSPLHF
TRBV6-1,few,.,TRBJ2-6,TGTGCCAGCAGTGAAGCTAGCACTGGGGCCAACGTCCTGACTTTC,CASSEASTGANVLTF
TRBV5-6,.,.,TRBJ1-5,TGTGCCAGCAGCTTGTCCCTTAATCAGCCCCAGCATTTT,CASSLSLNQPQHF
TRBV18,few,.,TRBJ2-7,TGTGCCAGCTCACCTGGGGTCCTAGAGGAGCAGTACTTC,CASSPGVLEEQYF
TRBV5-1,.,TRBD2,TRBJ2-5,TGCGCCAGCAGCAAGTCTAGCGGGAGCTACAATGAGCAGTACTTC,CASSKSSGSYNEQYF
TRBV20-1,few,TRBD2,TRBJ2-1,TGCAGTGCTGTACCCCGAGGACTAGCGGGAGGGTCACTGTGGTTCTTC,CSAVPRGLAGGSLWFF
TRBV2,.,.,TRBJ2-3,TGTGCCAGCAGTGAACAGATCGCAGATACGCAGTATTTT,CASSEQIADTQYF
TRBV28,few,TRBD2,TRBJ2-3,TGTGCCAGCACCCCGACTAGCGGGAAAGCAGATACGCAGTATTTT,CASTPTSGKADTQYF
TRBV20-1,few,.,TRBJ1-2,TGCAGTGCTAGAGATCTCCGCGTGGAAGGCTACACCTTC,CSARDLRVEGYTF
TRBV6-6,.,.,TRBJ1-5,TGTGCCAGCAGTCTAGGGCAGACGGGTCGGCCCCAGCATTTT,CASSLGQTGRPQHF
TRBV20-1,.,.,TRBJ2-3,TGCAGTGCTAGAGTAGGCAGCGAACGCACAGATACGCAGTATTTT,CSARVGSERTDTQYF
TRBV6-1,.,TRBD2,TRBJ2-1,TGTGCCAGCAGTGTAACTAGCGGGGGACTCTCCTACAAGGAGCAGTTCTTC,CASSVTSGGLSYKEQFF
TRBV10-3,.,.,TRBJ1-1,TGTGCCATCAGGGACGGCCGTGAAGCTTTCTTT,CAIRDGREAFF
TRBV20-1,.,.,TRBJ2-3,TGCAGTGCTAAGACGGGGGGCCCCACAGATACGCAGTATTTT,CSAKTGGPTDTQYF
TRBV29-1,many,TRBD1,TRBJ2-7,TGCAGCGTTGAGGGACAGGGGATATACGAGCAGTACTTC,CSVEGQGIYEQYF
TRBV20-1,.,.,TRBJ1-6,TGCAGTGCTAGAGACACAAATAATTCACCCCTCCACTTT,CSARDTNNSPLHF
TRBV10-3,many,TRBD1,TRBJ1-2,TGTGCCATCAGTGAGGACAGGGCCAATAACTATGGCTACACCTTC,CAISEDRANNYGYTF
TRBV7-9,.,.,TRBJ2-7,TGTGCCAGCAGCGGTGGCGGTAGCTCCTACAAGGAGCAGTACTTC,CASSGGGSSYKEQYF
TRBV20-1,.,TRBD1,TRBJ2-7,TGCAGTGCTGGGGACAGAACCTACGAGCAGTACTTC,CSAGDRTYEQYF